This T cell receptor beta chain was identified during a study of T-cell memory formation after mild COVID-19. For the study at large: Across donors, TCR clusters were largely donor specific.

One entry per CDR3 protein results from TCRdb running MiXCR on the 5' RACE reads. The sample lists about 340,000 distinct CDR3 sequences, around 21% occurring once. Germline V lookup: CDR1 SGDLS, CDR2 YYNGEE. V dropped 0 bases and J dropped 14 bases, with 9 bases sitting between them. The CDR3 runs to 12 residues. This clonotype was detected a few times. This TCR was sampled from an adult woman who had mild COVID-19 (a few samples of this study predate the infection). Cell type and time point are not known. The chain couples TRBV9 to TRBJ2-6; perhaps TRBD1 as D (5 bases). The sequenced material came from PBMCs or a T cell subset sorted from them (not recorded which). The DNA of the CDR3 is TGTGCCAGCAGCGTAGTTGGGGCCCTCCTGACTTTC. Protein product: CASSVVGALLTF.